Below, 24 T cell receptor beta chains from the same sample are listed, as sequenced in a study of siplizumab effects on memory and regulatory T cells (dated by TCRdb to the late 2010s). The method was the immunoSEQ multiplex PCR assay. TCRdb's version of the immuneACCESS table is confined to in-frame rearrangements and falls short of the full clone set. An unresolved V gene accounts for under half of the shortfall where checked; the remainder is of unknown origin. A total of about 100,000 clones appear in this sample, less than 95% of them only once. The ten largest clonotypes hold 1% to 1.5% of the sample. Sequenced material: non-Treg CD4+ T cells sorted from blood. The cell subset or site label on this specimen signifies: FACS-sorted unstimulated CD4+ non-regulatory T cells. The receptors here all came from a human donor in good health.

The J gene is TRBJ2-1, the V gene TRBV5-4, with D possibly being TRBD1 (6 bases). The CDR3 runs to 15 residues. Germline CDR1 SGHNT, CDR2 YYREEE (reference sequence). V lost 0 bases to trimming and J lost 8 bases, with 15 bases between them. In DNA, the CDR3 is TGTGCCAGCAGCTTGGCCTCGGCAGGGGTTCATGAGCAGTTCTTC. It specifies CASSLASAGVHEQFF. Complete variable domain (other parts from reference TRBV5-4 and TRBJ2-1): ETGVTQSPTHLIKTRGQQVTLRCSSQSGHNTVSWYQQALGQGPQFIFQYYREEENGRGNFPPRFSGLQFPNYSSELNVNALELDDSALYLCASSLASAGVHEQFFGPGTRLTVL.

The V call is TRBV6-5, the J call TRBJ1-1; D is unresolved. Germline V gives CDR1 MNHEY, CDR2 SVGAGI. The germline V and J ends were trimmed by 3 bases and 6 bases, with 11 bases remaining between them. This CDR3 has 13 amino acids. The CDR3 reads CASSYTTGPEAFF. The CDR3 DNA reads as TGTGCCAGCAGTTATACGACGGGTCCTGAAGCTTTCTTT.

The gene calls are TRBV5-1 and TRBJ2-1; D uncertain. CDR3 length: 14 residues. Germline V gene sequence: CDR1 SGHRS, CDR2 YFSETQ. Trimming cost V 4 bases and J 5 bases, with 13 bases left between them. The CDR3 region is CASSIENPHNEQFF. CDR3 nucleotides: TGCGCCAGCAGCATAGAGAATCCCCACAATGAGCAGTTCTTC.

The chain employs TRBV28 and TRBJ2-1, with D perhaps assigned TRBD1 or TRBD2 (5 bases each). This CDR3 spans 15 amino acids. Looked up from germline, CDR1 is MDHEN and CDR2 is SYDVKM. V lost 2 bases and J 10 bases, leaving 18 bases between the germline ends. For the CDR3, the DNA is TGTGCCAGCAGTTTACCCGGGACCACAATACGCGAGCAGTTCTTC. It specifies CASSLPGTTIREQFF.

CDR3 DNA: TGTGCCAGCAGTGCTCGGCAGGGGAACACTGAAGCTTTCTTT. This sequence encodes CASSARQGNTEAFF. This chain links TRBV2 with TRBJ1-1; TRBD1 is a possible D gene (5 bases). V gave up 4 bases and J gave up 1 base, with 10 bases separating them. This CDR3 has 14 residues. CDR1 SNHLY and CDR2 FYNNEI come from the germline V gene.

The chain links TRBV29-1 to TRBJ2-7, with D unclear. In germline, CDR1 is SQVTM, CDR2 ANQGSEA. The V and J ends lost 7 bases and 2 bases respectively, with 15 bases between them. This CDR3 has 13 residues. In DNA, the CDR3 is TGCAGCGCGACCTCCGGGCCTGCCTACGAGCAGTACTTC. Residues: CSATSGPAYEQYF.

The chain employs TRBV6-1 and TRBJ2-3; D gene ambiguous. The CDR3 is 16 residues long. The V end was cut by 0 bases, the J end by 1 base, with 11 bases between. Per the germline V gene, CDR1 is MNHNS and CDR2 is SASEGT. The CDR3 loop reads CASSEAASWGTDTQYF. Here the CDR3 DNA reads TGTGCCAGCAGTGAAGCGGCGAGTTGGGGCACAGATACGCAGTATTTT.

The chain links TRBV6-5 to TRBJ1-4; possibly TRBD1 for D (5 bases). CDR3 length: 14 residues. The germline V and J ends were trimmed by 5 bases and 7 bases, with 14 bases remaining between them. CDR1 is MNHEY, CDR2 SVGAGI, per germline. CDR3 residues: CASSAQVLGEKLFF. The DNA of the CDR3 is TGTGCCAGCAGTGCACAGGTTTTGGGTGAAAAACTGTTTTTT.

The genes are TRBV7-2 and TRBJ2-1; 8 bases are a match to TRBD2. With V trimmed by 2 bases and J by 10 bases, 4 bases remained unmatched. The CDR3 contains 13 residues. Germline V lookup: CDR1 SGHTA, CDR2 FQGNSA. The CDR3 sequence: CASSLPGTREQFF. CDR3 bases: TGTGCCAGCAGCTTACCCGGGACTAGGGAGCAGTTCTTC.

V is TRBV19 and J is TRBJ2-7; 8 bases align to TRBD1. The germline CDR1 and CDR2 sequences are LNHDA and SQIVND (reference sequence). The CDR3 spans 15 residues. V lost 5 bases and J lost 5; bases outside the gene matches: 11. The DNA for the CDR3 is TGTGCCAGTAGTCTCCAGGGGGCCCCCTACGACGAGCAGTACTTC. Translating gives CASSLQGAPYDEQYF. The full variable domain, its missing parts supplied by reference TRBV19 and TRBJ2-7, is DGGITQSPKYLFRKEGQNVTLSCEQNLNHDAMYWYRQDPGQGLRLIYYSQIVNDFQKGDIAEGYSVSREKKESFPLTVTSAQKNPTAFYLCASSLQGAPYDEQYFGPGTRLTVT.

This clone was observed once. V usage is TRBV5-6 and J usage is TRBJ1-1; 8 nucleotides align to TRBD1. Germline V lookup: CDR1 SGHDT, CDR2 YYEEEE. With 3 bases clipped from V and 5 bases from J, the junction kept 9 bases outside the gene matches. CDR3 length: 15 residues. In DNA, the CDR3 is TGTGCCAGCAGCTGGGCCAGGGGGCTTGCAACTGAAGCTTTCTTT. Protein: CASSWARGLATEAFF.

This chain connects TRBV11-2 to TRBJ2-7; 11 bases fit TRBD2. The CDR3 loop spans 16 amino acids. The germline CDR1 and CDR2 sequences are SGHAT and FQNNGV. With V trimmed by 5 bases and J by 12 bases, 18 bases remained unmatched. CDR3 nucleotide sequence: TGTGCCAGCAGCCTAAGCCGGACTAGCGGGCTCCATCGGGCGTACTTC. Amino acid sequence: CASSLSRTSGLHRAYF.

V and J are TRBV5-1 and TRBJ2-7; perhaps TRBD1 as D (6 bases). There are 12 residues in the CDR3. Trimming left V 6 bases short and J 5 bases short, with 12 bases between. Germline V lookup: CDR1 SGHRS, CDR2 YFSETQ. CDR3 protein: CASNNRGNEQYF. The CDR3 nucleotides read TGCGCCAGCAACAATAGGGGGAACGAGCAGTACTTC.

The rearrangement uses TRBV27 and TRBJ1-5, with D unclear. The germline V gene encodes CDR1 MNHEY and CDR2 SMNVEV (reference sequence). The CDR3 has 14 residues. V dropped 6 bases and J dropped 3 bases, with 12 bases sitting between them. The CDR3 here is CASRRGRDNQPQHF. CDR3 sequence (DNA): TGTGCCAGCAGGCGGGGTAGGGACAATCAGCCCCAGCATTTT.

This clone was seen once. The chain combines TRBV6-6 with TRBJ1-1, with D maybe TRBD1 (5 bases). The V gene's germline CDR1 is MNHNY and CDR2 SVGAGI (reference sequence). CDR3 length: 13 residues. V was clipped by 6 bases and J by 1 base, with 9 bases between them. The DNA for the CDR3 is TGTGCCAGCAGGACGCAGGGGAACACTGAAGCTTTCTTT. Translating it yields CASRTQGNTEAFF.

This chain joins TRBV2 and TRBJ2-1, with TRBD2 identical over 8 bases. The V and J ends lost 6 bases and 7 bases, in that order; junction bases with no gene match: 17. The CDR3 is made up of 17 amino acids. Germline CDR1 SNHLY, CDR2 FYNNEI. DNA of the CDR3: TGTGCCAGCAGGGCAAGACCCCCCGGGACTAGAGGTAATGAGCAGTTCTTC. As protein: CASRARPPGTRGNEQFF.

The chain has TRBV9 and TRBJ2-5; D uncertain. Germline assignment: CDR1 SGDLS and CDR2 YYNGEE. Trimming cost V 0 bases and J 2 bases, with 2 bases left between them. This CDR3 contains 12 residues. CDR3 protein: CASSVGQETQYF. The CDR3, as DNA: TGTGCCAGCAGCGTAGGACAAGAGACCCAGTACTTC.

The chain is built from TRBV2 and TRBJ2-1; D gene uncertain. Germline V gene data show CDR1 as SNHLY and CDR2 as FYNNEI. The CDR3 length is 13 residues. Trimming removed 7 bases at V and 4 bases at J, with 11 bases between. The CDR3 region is CASMVSVYNEQFF. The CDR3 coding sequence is TGTGCCAGCATGGTTTCGGTGTACAATGAGCAGTTCTTC.

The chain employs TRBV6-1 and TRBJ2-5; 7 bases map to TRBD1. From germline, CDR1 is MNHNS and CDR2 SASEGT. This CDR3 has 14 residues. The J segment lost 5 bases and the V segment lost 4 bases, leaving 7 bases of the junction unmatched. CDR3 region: CASSGVRGKETQYF. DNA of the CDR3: TGTGCCAGCAGTGGGGTCAGGGGGAAGGAGACCCAGTACTTC.

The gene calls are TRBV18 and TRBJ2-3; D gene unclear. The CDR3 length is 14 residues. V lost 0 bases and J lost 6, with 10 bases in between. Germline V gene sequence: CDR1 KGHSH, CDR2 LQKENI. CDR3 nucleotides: TGTGCCAGCTCACCACCGTCCAGGTTGGATACGCAGTATTTT. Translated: CASSPPSRLDTQYF.

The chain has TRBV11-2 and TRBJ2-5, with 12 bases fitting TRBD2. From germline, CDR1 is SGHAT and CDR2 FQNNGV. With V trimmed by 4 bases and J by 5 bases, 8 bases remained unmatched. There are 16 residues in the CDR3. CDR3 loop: CASSSRLAGVGETQYF. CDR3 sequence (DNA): TGTGCCAGCAGCTCACGACTAGCGGGAGTAGGGGAGACCCAGTACTTC.

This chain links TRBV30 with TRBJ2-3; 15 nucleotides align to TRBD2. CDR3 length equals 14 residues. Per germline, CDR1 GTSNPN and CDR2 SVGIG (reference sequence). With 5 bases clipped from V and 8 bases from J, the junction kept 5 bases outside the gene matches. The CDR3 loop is CAWGTSGRSGTQYF. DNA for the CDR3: TGTGCCTGGGGGACTAGCGGGAGGAGCGGTACGCAGTATTTT.

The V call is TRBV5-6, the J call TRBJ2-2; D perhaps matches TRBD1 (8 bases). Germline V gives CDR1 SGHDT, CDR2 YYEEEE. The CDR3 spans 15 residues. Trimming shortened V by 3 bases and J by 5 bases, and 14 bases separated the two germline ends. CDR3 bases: TGTGCCAGCAGCTCAGACAGGGGAGGGACCGGGGAGCTGTTTTTT. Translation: CASSSDRGGTGELFF. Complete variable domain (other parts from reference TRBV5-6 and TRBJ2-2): DAGVTQSPTHLIKTRGQQVTLRCSPKSGHDTVSWYQQALGQGPQFIFQYYEEEERQRGNFPDRFSGHQFPNYSSELNVNALLLGDSALYLCASSSDRGGTGELFFGEGSRLTVL.

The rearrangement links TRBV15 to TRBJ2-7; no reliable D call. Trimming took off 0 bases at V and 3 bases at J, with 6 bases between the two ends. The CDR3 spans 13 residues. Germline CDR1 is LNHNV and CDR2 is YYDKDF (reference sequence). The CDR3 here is CATSRDTDYEQYF. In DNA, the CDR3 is TGTGCCACCAGCAGAGATACAGACTACGAGCAGTACTTC.